This TCR beta chain was recorded in a study of T cell responses to AZD1222 COVID-19 vaccine. Study-level background: The analysis combined second doses at about 4 or about 12 weeks.

Whole-study findings and limits: Clonal diversity may have been underestimated in mostly white British donors. Nearly half of spike-specific TCRs reportedly go after variant regions that carry no mutations. Every sample of the repertoires postdated the peak T cell response.

Measured with immunoSEQ multiplex PCR; TCRdb has only the in-frame clones, and not every one. The table shows about 130,000 clones, with 88% occurring only once. V shed 6 bases, J shed 7 bases, and the junction held 8 bases outside the gene matches. The CDR3 extends over 14 amino acids. CDR1 is LGHDT, CDR2 YNNKEL, per germline (reference sequence). This clone was observed a single time. Its cognate antigen is unknown. The material was peripheral blood, obtained on day 0 of AZD1222 vaccination. The source of this sequence is an adult in good health. V is TRBV3-1 (or the pseudogene TRBV3-2) and J is TRBJ2-1; 8 nucleotides align to TRBD2. The CDR3 DNA is TGTGCCAGCAGTCGGGAGGGCCCTCGGAATGAGCAGTTCTTC. Translating gives CASSREGPRNEQFF.